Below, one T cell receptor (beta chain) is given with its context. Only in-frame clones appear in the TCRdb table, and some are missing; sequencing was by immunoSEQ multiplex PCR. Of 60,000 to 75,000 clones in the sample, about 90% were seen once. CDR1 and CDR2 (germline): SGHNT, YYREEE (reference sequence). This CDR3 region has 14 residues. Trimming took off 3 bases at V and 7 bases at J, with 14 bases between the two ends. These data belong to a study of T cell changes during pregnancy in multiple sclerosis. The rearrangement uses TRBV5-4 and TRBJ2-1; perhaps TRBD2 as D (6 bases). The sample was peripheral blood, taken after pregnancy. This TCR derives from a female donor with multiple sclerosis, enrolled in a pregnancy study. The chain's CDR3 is CASSSTRTTNEQFF. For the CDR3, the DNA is TGTGCCAGCAGCTCGACTAGGACCACAAATGAGCAGTTCTTC.